This T cell receptor (beta chain) was found in a study of cytomegalovirus exposure and HLA in healthy donors. Trimming shortened V by 7 bases and J by 0 bases, and 15 bases separated the two germline ends. The CDR3 sequence is 15 residues long. The germline V gene encodes CDR1 SGDLS and CDR2 YYNGEE. The PCR used 60 Vbeta and 13 Jbeta primers. Data came from immunoSEQ multiplex PCR; TCRdb stores just in-frame clones and leaves some out. The sample holds about 130,000 clones, just under 85% seen once. Findings and limits, study-wide: Most CMV-associated TCR beta chains appeared HLA-restricted in a later analysis. As immune exposure information, only CMV serostatus was available. In a later analysis, TCR beta V- and J-gene trimming was associated with a missense DCLRE1C variant. A prior analysis recorded that most TCR beta V segments were productive about 87% or about 30% of the time.

Notes on this clone: Its antigen remains unidentified.

The clonotype comes from a boy between 2 and 10 years old in good health and CMV-seronegative. The chain links TRBV9 to TRBJ2-3; D is perhaps TRBD2 (6 bases). The sample comprised PBMCs. Here the CDR3 reads CASEPGGTSTDTQYF. In DNA, the CDR3 is TGTGCCAGCGAACCTGGTGGGACTAGCACAGATACGCAGTATTTT.